This T cell receptor (beta chain) was profiled in a study of T cell repertoires in cytomegalovirus infection. For the study at large: HLA-C-restricted CMV epitopes, recently identified, and well-studied HLA-B-restricted ones were used by the study.

In TCRdb, the reads were re-called with MiXCR into one record per CDR3 protein. Seen here are hundreds of thousands of distinct CDR3 sequences, around 30% observed once, and the top ten hold around a sixth. This clonotype appeared a few times. Its antigen is currently unknown. Deletions cut 5 bases from V and 6 bases from J, with 16 bases between. The CDR3 totals 14 residues. Germline assignment: CDR1 SEHNR and CDR2 FQNEAQ (reference sequence). Sample: cultured PBMCs, taken from culture after CMV antigen stimulation. The TCR originated in a human donor in good health (CMV status not recorded). Some clones in this sample may be carry-over from other donors' samples. The chain is built from TRBV7-9 and TRBJ1-2; no firm D call. The CDR3 loop reads CASSITGGSDGYTF. The CDR3, as DNA: TGTGCCAGCAGCATAACGGGAGGCTCGGATGGCTACACCTTC.